This TCR beta chain was documented in a study of T cell repertoires in cytomegalovirus infection. About the research overall: In the study, CMV epitopes included recently identified HLA-C-restricted and well-studied HLA-B-restricted ones. Matching HLA type and CMV infection were both indicated by public TCR beta signatures. Study-wide results and limits: Cumulative frequency of public TCR beta families picked out carriers of CMV plus the relevant HLA.

This CDR3 is built from 16 residues. Germline trimming cut 5 bases from V and 6 bases from J; bases unmatched to any gene: 10. The germline CDR1 and CDR2 sequences are LNHDA and SQIVND (reference sequence). TCRdb reprocessed the reads via MiXCR and lists one record per CDR3 protein. The sample contains about 470,000 distinct CDR3 sequences, roughly 43% of which appear only once. With regard to this clonotype: Its antigen is unidentified.

This specimen consisted of cultured PBMCs, obtained from culture after CMV antigen stimulation. The sequence came from a human donor in good health (CMV status not recorded). Some clones in this sample may be carry-over from other donors' samples. J is TRBJ1-5 and V is TRBV19; TRBD1 aligns across 10 bases. CDR3 residues: CASSDPGQGFGQPQHF. The CDR3 DNA reads as TGTGCCAGTAGTGACCCGGGACAGGGGTTTGGTCAGCCCCAGCATTTT.